The clone carrying this T cell receptor (beta chain) appeared a few times. During its preparation, the TCRbeta library received unique molecular identifiers. TCRdb independently ran MiXCR on the PCR reads; one entry per CDR3 protein. The sample holds 500,000 to 600,000 distinct CDR3 sequences, approximately 30% seen once. The CDR3 sequence is 13 residues long. V shed 6 bases and J shed 7 bases, with 13 bases lying between them. The germline V gene has CDR1 MNHEY and CDR2 SVGEGT. The record originates from a study of T-cell reconstitution after alpha-beta-depleted transplantation in children. The TCR sequence derives from a boy under three years old with Wiskott-Aldrich syndrome, due to receive a stem cell transplant. This chain connects TRBV6-2 or TRBV6-3 to TRBJ2-1; possibly TRBD2 for D (6 bases). This sample comprised PBMCs, obtained before TCRalphabeta/CD19-depleted stem cell transplant. CDR3 sequence (DNA): TGTGCCAGCAGGCGGTCGGGGGAAAATGAGCAGTTCTTC. Translated, it gives CASRRSGENEQFF.